Listed below are T cell receptor beta chains from one sample, sequenced in a study of CD8 T cells in Susac syndrome. Each CDR3 protein is one row after TCRdb ran MiXCR on the immunoSEQ multiplex PCR reads. The table records 160,000 or so distinct CDR3 sequences, around 92% of them present only once. Source material: CD4+ T cells from PBMCs. All receptors come from a human donor in good health. The CDR3 runs from the conserved cysteine through the conserved F or W. The order of the fields is V gene, J gene, D gene, clone size, CDR3 DNA, CDR3 protein. A D gene is named only where the DNA matches it firmly. Clone size is stated in some rows and not others, as once, few, many or a class when expanded.

v_gene: TRBV25-1
j_gene: TRBJ2-7
d_gene: TRBD1
abundance: .
CDR3nt: TGTGCCAGCAGGGCCGGGACAGGGGGTTCCTACGAGCAGTACTTC
CDR3aa: CASRAGTGGSYEQYF

v_gene: TRBV6-6
j_gene: TRBJ2-2
d_gene: .
abundance: .
CDR3nt: TGTGCCAGCAGTAACCACCAGGGAGCCGGGGAGCTGTTTTTT
CDR3aa: CASSNHQGAGELFF

v_gene: TRBV5-1
j_gene: TRBJ2-7
d_gene: .
abundance: .
CDR3nt: TGCGCCAGCAGCTTGGCGGGGGCGGGGGACGAGCAGTACTTC
CDR3aa: CASSLAGAGDEQYF

v_gene: TRBV6-5
j_gene: TRBJ1-2
d_gene: .
abundance: .
CDR3nt: TGTGCCAGCAGCGAAAGGGGCCATGGCTACACCTTC
CDR3aa: CASSERGHGYTF

v_gene: TRBV11-1
j_gene: TRBJ2-7
d_gene: .
abundance: .
CDR3nt: TGTGCCAGCAGCTACGACTACGAGCAGTACTTC
CDR3aa: CASSYDYEQYF

v_gene: TRBV24-1
j_gene: TRBJ2-7
d_gene: .
abundance: .
CDR3nt: TGTGCCACCTCACGGGGTAGCTCCTACGAGCAGTACTTC
CDR3aa: CATSRGSSYEQYF

v_gene: TRBV6-6
j_gene: TRBJ2-7
d_gene: .
abundance: .
CDR3nt: TGTGCCAGCAGTACCTCTCGACAGACCTCTGGCGAGCAGTACTTC
CDR3aa: CASSTSRQTSGEQYF

v_gene: TRBV3-1
j_gene: TRBJ2-7
d_gene: .
abundance: .
CDR3nt: TGTGCCAGCAGCCTTCGACACACTCCGGATTACGAGCAGTACTTC
CDR3aa: CASSLRHTPDYEQYF

v_gene: TRBV7-2
j_gene: TRBJ2-3
d_gene: TRBD2
abundance: .
CDR3nt: TGTGCCAGCAGCTATGCGGGGGGGGTCACAGATACGCAGTATTTT
CDR3aa: CASSYAGGVTDTQYF

v_gene: TRBV20-1
j_gene: TRBJ1-3
d_gene: .
abundance: .
CDR3nt: TGCAGTGCTAGAAAGGGCTCTGGAAACACCATATATTTT
CDR3aa: CSARKGSGNTIYF

v_gene: TRBV7-9
j_gene: TRBJ1-5
d_gene: .
abundance: .
CDR3nt: TGTGCCAGCACCCCTGGGGGGGGAAATCAGCCCCAGCATTTT
CDR3aa: CASTPGGGNQPQHF

v_gene: TRBV7-2
j_gene: TRBJ1-5
d_gene: .
abundance: few
CDR3nt: TGTGCCAGCAGCCAGGGCTCTCAGCCCCAGCATTTT
CDR3aa: CASSQGSQPQHF

v_gene: TRBV20-1
j_gene: TRBJ1-3
d_gene: TRBD1
abundance: .
CDR3nt: TGCAGTGCTTCGCAGGGACAGGGCCTAGGAAACACCATATATTTT
CDR3aa: CSASQGQGLGNTIYF

v_gene: TRBV5-1
j_gene: TRBJ2-7
d_gene: .
abundance: .
CDR3nt: TGCGCCAGCAGCTCCTCACCATCCCGGGCCCAGGGAGGCGAGCAGTACTTC
CDR3aa: CASSSSPSRAQGGEQYF